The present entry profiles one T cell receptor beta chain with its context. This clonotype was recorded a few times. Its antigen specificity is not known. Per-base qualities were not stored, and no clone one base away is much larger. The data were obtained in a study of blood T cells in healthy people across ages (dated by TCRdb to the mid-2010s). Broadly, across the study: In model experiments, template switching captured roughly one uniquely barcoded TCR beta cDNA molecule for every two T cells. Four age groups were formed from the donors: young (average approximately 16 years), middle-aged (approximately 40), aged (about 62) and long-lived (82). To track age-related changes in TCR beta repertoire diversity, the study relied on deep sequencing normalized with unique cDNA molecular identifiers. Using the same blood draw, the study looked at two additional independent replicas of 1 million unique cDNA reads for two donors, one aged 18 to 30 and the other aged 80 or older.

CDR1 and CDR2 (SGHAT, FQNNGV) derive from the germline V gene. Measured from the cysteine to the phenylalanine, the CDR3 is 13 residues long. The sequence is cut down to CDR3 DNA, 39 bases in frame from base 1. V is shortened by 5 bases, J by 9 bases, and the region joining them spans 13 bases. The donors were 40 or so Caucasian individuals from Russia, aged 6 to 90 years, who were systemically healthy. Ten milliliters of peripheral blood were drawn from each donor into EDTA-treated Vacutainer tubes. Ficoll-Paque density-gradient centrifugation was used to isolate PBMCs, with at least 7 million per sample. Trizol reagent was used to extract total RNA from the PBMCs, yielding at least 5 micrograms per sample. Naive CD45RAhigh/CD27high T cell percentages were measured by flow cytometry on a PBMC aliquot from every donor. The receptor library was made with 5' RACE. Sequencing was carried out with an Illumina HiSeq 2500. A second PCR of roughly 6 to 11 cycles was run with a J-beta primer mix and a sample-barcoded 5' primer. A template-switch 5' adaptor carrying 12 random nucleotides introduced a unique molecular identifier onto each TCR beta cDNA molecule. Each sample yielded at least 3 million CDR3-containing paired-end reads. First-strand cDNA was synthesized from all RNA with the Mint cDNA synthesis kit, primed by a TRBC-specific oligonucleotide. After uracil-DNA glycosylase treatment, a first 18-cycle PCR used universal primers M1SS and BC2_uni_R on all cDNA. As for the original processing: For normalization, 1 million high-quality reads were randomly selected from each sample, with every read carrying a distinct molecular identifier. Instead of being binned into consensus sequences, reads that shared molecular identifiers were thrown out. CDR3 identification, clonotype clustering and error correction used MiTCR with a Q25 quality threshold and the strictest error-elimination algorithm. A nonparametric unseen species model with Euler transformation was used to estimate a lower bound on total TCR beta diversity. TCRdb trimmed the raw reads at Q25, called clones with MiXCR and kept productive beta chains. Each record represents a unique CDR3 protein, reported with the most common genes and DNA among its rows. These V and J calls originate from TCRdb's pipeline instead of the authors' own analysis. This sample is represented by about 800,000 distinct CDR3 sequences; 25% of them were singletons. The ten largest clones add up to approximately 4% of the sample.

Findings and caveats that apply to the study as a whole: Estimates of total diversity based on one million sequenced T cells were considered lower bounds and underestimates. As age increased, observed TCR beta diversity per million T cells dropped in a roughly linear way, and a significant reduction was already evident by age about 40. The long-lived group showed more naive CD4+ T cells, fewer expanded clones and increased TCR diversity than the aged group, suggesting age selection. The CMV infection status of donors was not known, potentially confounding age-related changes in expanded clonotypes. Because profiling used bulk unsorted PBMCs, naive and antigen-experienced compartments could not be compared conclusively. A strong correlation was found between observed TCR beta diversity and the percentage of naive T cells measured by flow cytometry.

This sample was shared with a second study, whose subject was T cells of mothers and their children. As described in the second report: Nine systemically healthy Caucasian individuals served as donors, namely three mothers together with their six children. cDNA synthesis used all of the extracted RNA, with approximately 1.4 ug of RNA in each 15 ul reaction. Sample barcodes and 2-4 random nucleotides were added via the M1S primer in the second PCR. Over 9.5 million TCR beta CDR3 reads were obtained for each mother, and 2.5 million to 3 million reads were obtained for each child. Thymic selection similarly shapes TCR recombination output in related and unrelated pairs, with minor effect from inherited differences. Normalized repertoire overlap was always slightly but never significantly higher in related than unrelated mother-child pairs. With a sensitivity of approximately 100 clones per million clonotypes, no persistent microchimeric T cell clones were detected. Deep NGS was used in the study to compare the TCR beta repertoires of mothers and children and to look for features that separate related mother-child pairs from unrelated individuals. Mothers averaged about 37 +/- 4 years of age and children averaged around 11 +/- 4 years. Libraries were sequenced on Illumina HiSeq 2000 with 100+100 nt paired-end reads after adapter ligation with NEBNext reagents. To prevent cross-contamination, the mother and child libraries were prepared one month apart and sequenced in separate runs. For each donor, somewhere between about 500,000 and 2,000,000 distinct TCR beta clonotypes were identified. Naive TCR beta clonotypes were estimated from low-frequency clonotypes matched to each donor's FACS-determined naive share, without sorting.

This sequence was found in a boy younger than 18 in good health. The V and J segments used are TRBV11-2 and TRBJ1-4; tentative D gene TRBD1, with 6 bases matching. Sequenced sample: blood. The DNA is TGTGCCAGCAGCCACGGACAGTCGAAAAAACTGTTTTTT. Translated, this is CASSHGQSKKLFF.